These T cell receptor beta chains were read from a single sample in a study of tumor-infiltrating lymphocytes in glioblastoma multiforme. One entry per CDR3 protein, called by TCRdb with MiXCR from the multiplex PCR reads. The sample records 13,000 or so distinct CDR3 sequences, around 60% being singletons. Material: brain tumor tissue. All receptors come from a male donor with glioblastoma. Each CDR3 is given with its conserved first and last residue.

>TRBJ2-2|TRBV4-2
CASSQEKKVGGLLF
>TRBJ2-7|TRBV5-1
CASSLVGTSGRAVYEQYF
>TRBJ2-5|TRBV20-1
CSARGIRGTAREIQYF
>TRBJ1-1|TRBV4-1
CASSHTENTEAFF
>TRBJ2-7|TRBV20-1
CSARPRDREYEQYF
>TRBJ2-7|TRBV11-2
CASSLQRDLEQYF
>TRBJ2-1|TRBV29-1
CSVGGTPSSYNEQFF
>TRBJ2-5|TRBV20-1
CSTRIQGRGEAQYF
>TRBJ1-2|TRBV29-1
CSVGPGQGRNDYTF
>TRBJ2-2|TRBV6-1
CASSEDSLVKRSGELFF
>TRBJ2-1|TRBV10-3
CATRQRFYNEQFF
>TRBJ2-1|TRBV20-1
CSASVRLAGIDEQFF
>TRBJ1-5|TRBV11-3
CASSPRSGQPQHF
>TRBJ2-7|TRBV29-1
CSIDDQGSYEEYF
>TRBJ2-1|TRBV20-1
CSAGDKKNYNELFF
>TRBJ2-5|TRBV11-2
CASTSSVGRETQYF
>TRBJ2-2|TRBV11-2
CASSLDLPPNTGELFF
>TRBJ2-6|TRBV29-1
CSVADRGAGANVLTF
>TRBJ2-7|TRBV20-1
CSARGSGTDYYEQYF
>TRBJ2-5|TRBV29-1
CIVDIAGRETQHF
>TRBJ2-1|TRBV29-1
CSVAGGLAETEQFF
>TRBJ2-7|TRBV20-1
CSLRAGLETGEQYF
>TRBJ1-5|TRBV11-2
CASSQGGGAQPQHF
>TRBJ2-3|TRBV20-1
CSARDNMADTQYF
>TRBJ1-2|TRBV20-1
CSAAESDYGYTF
>TRBJ2-6|TRBV28
CATSTPKSYGANVPTF
>TRBJ2-2|TRBV5-5
CAGSLEPAASTGELFF
>TRBJ2-7|TRBV19
CATLGQHGEQYF
>TRBJ2-1|TRBV5-5
CASSPTWDSSYNEQFF
>TRBJ2-2|TRBV29-1
CSVEAGNTGELFF
>TRBJ2-7|TRBV10-3
CALGTGWEQYF
>TRBJ1-1|TRBV12-3/TRBV12-4
CASSNDRGSATNTEAFF
>TRBJ1-6|TRBV11-3
CASTEQGVRNSPLHF
>TRBJ1-1|TRBV13
CASNSGATNTEALF
>TRBJ2-1|TRBV12-3/TRBV12-4
CASSSGEGICDEQFF
>TRBJ2-7|TRBV6-5
CASSYSEGWSEKYF
>TRBJ1-1|TRBV28
CASSLLGKPEAFF
>TRBJ1-1|TRBV6-2/TRBV6-3
CACSYTRVEWAFF
>TRBJ1-3|TRBV20-1
CSARIGTVSGNTIYF
>TRBJ2-4|TRBV20-1
CSAAGAKNIQYF
>TRBJ2-7|TRBV29-1
CSVDKGRGLHEQYF
>TRBJ2-5|TRBV11-2
CASSPATGQETQYF
>TRBJ2-2|TRBV11-2
CASTPPFGQGLAVNTRELFF
>TRBJ1-5|TRBV10-3
CAISDRDGYNQPQHF
>TRBJ2-2|TRBV20-1
CGAQEEAGVESGELFF
>TRBJ2-7|TRBV11-2
CASSFPSLTLYEQYF
>TRBJ1-5|TRBV20-1
CSARDTGFGTQPQHF
>TRBJ1-2|TRBV12-3/TRBV12-4
CASSGYRDRYGYTF